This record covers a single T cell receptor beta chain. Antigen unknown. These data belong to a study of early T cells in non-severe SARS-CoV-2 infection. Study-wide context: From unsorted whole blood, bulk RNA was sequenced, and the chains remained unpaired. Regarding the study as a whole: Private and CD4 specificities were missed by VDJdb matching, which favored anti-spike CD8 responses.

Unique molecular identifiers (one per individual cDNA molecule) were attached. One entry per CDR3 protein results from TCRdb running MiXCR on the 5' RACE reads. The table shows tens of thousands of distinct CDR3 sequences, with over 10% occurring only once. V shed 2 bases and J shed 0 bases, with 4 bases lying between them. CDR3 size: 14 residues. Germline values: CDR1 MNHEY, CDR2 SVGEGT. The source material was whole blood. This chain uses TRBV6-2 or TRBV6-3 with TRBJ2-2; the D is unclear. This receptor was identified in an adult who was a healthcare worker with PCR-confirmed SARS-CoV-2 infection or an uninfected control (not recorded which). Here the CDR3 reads CASSYTPNTGELFF. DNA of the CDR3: TGTGCCAGCAGTTACACCCCGAACACCGGGGAGCTGTTTTTT.